This T cell receptor (beta chain) emerged from a study of blood T cells in healthy people across ages. Aged roughly 6 to 90, donors were systemically healthy Caucasians from Russia. At least 6.5 million PBMCs were isolated per sample. This clonotype was counted a few times. Germline CDR1 is SGHTA and CDR2 is FQGTGA. The CDR3 spans 15 residues. V dropped 5 bases and J dropped 4; count of bases not matched to a gene: 7. A second 7 to 11 cycle PCR used barcoded and J-beta primers. TCRdb independently ran MiXCR on the 5' RACE reads; one entry per CDR3 protein. Among 550,000 to 750,000 distinct CDR3 sequences listed, under 25% were seen once.

The sequencing input was blood. This sequence originates from a man between 70 and 80 years old in good health. This chain joins TRBV7-3 and TRBJ2-3, with 9 bases aligning to TRBD1. The CDR3 bases are TGTGCCAGCAGCAGGGGACAGGGACCCGCAGATACGCAGTATTTT. The encoded protein is CASSRGQGPADTQYF.